This T cell receptor (beta chain) stems from a study of monozygotic twins with inflammatory bowel disease (dated by TCRdb to 2018 to 2020). Broadly, across the study: A total of approximately 28 monozygotic twin pairs were included in the full study, comprising nine German pairs (four IBD-concordant, five IBD-discordant) and 19 IBD-discordant Danish pairs. Disease-associated traits were sought mainly through comparisons between IBD patients and their genetically identical healthy co-twins within discordant pairs. Each individual had, on average, about 151 000 unique TCRalpha sequences and 181 000 unique TCRbeta sequences available for analysis. Findings and caveats that apply to the study as a whole: Different T cell subtypes could not be distinguished in the analysis. Concordant and discordant twins showed no difference in repertoire similarity, possibly because of limited statistical power. No single strong signal or clonotype linked to IBD turned up in the results, so the idea that one exists was not supported. Background noise and inter-individual variability may have been introduced into the repertoires by the differing immunosuppressive treatments among patients. A decrease in TCRbeta repertoire diversity, as measured by inverse Simpson index, was observed in IBD patients compared with their healthy co-twins. Fewer clonotypes were shared with other individuals by IBD patients than by healthy twins, most markedly in patients showing signs of disease activity.

About this clonotype itself: What this receptor recognizes is not known.

From each donor, a roughly 2.3 ml peripheral blood sample was drawn into PAXgene tubes and stored at -80 degrees C. Without T cell sorting, total RNA was isolated from whole blood using the PAXgene blood miRNA kit on an automated QIAcube. Peripheral blood from monozygotic twin pairs who were concordant or discordant for inflammatory bowel disease underwent deep TCRalpha and TCRbeta repertoire profiling using unique molecular barcoding. For every twin pair, smoking habits were documented, and each individual was categorised as a current, former or never smoker. Libraries were prepared through 5' RACE. Each TCR library was prepared from about 3.5 ug of total RNA. cDNA was synthesized with SMARTScribe reverse transcriptase in eight separate reactions per sample. During cDNA synthesis, template switching introduced unique molecular identifiers that contained a 6-nucleotide sample barcode. Amplification of TCRalpha and TCRbeta cDNA involved two nested PCRs of about 15 and 9 cycles, and each PCR was followed by bead purification. Before amplification, the cDNA was both treated with uracil DNA-glycosylase and purified with the QIAquick PCR purification kit. The second PCR added Illumina TruSeq-compatible adapters along with sample-specific barcodes. Library quality and concentration were checked on TapeStation and Qubit, and libraries were pooled at 5 ng each. The pooled libraries were sequenced with 2 x 100 bp reads and custom sequencing primers on an Illumina HiSeq2500 single-index Rapid Run. The paper's processing steps were these. MiGEC version 1.2.6 was used for UMI-based consensus assembly, which corrected PCR and sequencing errors. MiXCR version 2.1.1 was used for V(D)J alignment, clonotype assembly and CDR3 extraction. Gene usage, clonotype sharing and MAIT/NKT TCR abundance were normalised by analysing the top 1000, 10 000 and 20 000 clonotypes per sample. Diversity was computed as the inverse Simpson index with the vegan R package after downsampling to 27 000 UMIs. Paired Mann-Whitney U tests were applied to discordant twin pairs, with Benjamini-Hochberg correction for multiple testing. After reprocessing by TCRdb, each CDR3 protein sequence is one entry, and no DNA is given. For this entry, the V and J calls and clone size follow TCRdb and not the study's own pipeline. The sample's own table lists 200,000 to 250,000 distinct CDR3 sequences. Clones ranked in the top ten supply about 8% of the sample.

Based on the germline V gene (reference sequence), the CDR1 and CDR2 sequences are DFQATT and SNEGSKA. The CDR3 runs 12 amino acids, cysteine and phenylalanine included. No DNA is given. Sample: blood. This TCR came from a human donor with ulcerative colitis or Crohn's disease, or a healthy co-twin of an affected twin (not recorded which). Recombination connected TRBV20-1 to TRBJ1-1; TCRdb's D call of TRBD1 is untestable without DNA. The CDR3 corresponds to CSALGQVTEAFF.